Below are 4 T cell receptor beta chains sequenced from a single sample in a study of long-term antiretroviral therapy in people with HIV. Samples were assayed with immunoSEQ v3.0 at survey level. Sequencing used immunoSEQ multiplex PCR; TCRdb keeps in-frame clones, though not all of them. The repertoire holds roughly 14,000 clones, about three quarters seen once, with around 21% in the top ten. The material was unsorted PBMCs, obtained 1.3 years before starting antiretroviral therapy. The receptor source for this set is a man aged 40-49 years with HIV.

The chain recombines TRBV4-2 with TRBJ2-7, with TRBD2 identical over 7 bases. This CDR3 has 15 amino acids. V gave up 0 bases and J gave up 4 bases; unmatched junction bases: 6. Germline assignment: CDR1 LGHNA and CDR2 YNFKEQ. The CDR3 loop is CASSQDLASGYEQYF. The CDR3 DNA sequence: TGTGCCAGCAGCCAAGATCTGGCTAGCGGATACGAGCAGTACTTC.

This chain connects TRBV29-1 to TRBJ1-1; D unclear. The V and J ends lost 3 bases and 1 base respectively, with 6 bases between them. From germline, CDR1 is SQVTM and CDR2 ANQGSEA. The CDR3 is made up of 12 amino acids. In DNA, the CDR3 is TGCAGCGTTGACAGGTCGAACACTGAAGCTTTCTTT. It specifies CSVDRSNTEAFF.

V usage is TRBV6-5 and J usage is TRBJ1-3; 7 bases map to TRBD1. Germline V gives CDR1 MNHEY, CDR2 SVGAGI. There are 15 residues in the CDR3. V dropped 6 bases and J dropped 0; count of bases not matched to a gene: 5. The CDR3 coding sequence is TGTGCCAGCAGCAGGGGACAGTCCTCTGGAAACACCATATATTTT. Translation gives CASSRGQSSGNTIYF.

The chain employs TRBV5-1 and TRBJ1-4, with TRBD1 as a possible D gene (6 bases). The germline V gene encodes CDR1 SGHRS and CDR2 YFSETQ. The V gene lost 0 bases and the J gene lost 4 bases, with 10 bases spanning the gap. The CDR3 length is 15 residues. This CDR3 is CASSLGQADNEKLFF. The CDR3 bases are TGCGCCAGCAGCTTGGGACAGGCCGATAATGAAAAACTGTTTTTT. Supplemented by reference TRBV5-1 and TRBJ1-4, the full variable domain reads KAGVTQTPRYLIKTRGQQVTLSCSPISGHRSVSWYQQTPGQGLQFLFEYFSETQRNKGNFPGRFSGRQFSNSRSEMNVSTLELGDSALYLCASSLGQADNEKLFFGSGTQLSVL.